This section outlines one TCR beta chain sequence together with its context. Its antigen is currently unknown. The V segment lost 1 base and the J segment 6 bases; nucleotides outside the gene matches: 13. Germline V lookup: CDR1 DFQATT, CDR2 SNEGSKA (reference sequence). This CDR3 comprises 19 residues. Patients had received no treatment of any kind before thyroid surgery. This sample was included in a study of metastatic and nonmetastatic thyroid tumors. Study details: Patients with malignant and benign thyroid disease provided blood and tumor or nodule tissue, whose repertoires were compared.

In the study's own analysis: To classify distant metastasis in papillary thyroid cancer, a model was built from CDR3 differences across clinicopathological groups. With MiXCR, TCRdb called clones anew from the PCR reads. These V and J calls originate from TCRdb's pipeline instead of the authors' own analysis. Here the sample spans 50,000 or so clones, under 25% being singletons. Broader study findings: The study reportedly found significantly higher TCR beta diversity in malignant thyroid tumors than benign nodules, in blood and tumor.

The sample taken for sequencing was blood. The chain couples TRBV20-1 to TRBJ2-3; 16 nucleotides agree with TRBD2. This clonotype originated in a male donor with papillary thyroid cancer or a benign thyroid nodule (not recorded which). Some clones in this sample may be carry-over from other donors' samples. The CDR3 DNA reads as TGCAGTGCTAGAGGCCCGGGACTAGCGGGAGGGCGACGGTTGGATACGCAGTATTTT. Protein product: CSARGPGLAGGRRLDTQYF.